This entry describes one T cell receptor (beta chain). Antigen specificity is unknown. To make CD8 memory, CD45RO+ cells were put together with CCR7-negative CD45RA+ TemRA cells. The data were produced by immunoSEQ multiplex PCR, yet TCRdb's version contains in-frame clones alone and is incomplete. The sample contains about 96,000 clones, 60% to 70% of which appear only once. The data were obtained in a study of shared clonotypes between healthy human individuals. Study-wide results and limits: Sharing across several donors was seen in 4.5% to 5.5% of naive CD4 clonotypes.

Germline trimming cut 4 bases from V and 0 bases from J; bases unmatched to any gene: 3. The CDR3 extends over 14 amino acids. Germline assignment: CDR1 SGHRS and CDR2 YFSETQ. The sequenced material came from memory CD8+ T cells sorted from blood. The sample's subset: CD45RO+ cells pooled with CCR7-negative TemRA cells. V usage is TRBV5-1 and J usage is TRBJ1-1; TRBD1 aligns across 7 bases. This receptor was identified in a man aged 25 to 45 in good health. The CDR3: CASSEGTVNTEAFF. The CDR3 DNA follows: TGCGCCAGCAGCGAGGGGACAGTGAACACTGAAGCTTTCTTT. The full variable domain, completed using reference TRBV5-1 and TRBJ1-1, is KAGVTQTPRYLIKTRGQQVTLSCSPISGHRSVSWYQQTPGQGLQFLFEYFSETQRNKGNFPGRFSGRQFSNSRSEMNVSTLELGDSALYLCASSEGTVNTEAFFGQGTRLTVV.